This T cell receptor beta chain derives from a study of cytotoxic CD8 clonotypes in ibrutinib-treated CLL. Findings of the study overall: Timing of sampling differed between sustained-remission and progressing patients. A rise in clonality was seen at ibrutinib response, and a fall back toward baseline was seen at progression. Clonality at baseline surpassed age-matched healthy donors and tracked circulating CD8+ T-cell counts.

Notes on this clone: The antigen remains undetermined. At one boundary the junction diverges from the germline segment, which might be a read error.

TCRdb's copy holds only in-frame clones and misses some; the assay was immunoSEQ multiplex PCR. The sample contains about 130,000 clones, approximately 81% of which appear only once. Germline CDR1 is SNHLY and CDR2 is FYNNEI. The CDR3 has 16 amino acids. The chain has TRBV2 and TRBJ2-2; 10 bases fit TRBD2. Sequencing was performed on PBMCs, taken after 24 months of ibrutinib treatment. This clonotype was sampled from a human donor with chronic lymphocytic leukemia. The CDR3 DNA sequence: TGTGCCAGCAGTCAAGCGGGGGGGCCGATTACCGGGGAGCTGTTTTTT. Translating it yields CASSQAGGPITGELFF.